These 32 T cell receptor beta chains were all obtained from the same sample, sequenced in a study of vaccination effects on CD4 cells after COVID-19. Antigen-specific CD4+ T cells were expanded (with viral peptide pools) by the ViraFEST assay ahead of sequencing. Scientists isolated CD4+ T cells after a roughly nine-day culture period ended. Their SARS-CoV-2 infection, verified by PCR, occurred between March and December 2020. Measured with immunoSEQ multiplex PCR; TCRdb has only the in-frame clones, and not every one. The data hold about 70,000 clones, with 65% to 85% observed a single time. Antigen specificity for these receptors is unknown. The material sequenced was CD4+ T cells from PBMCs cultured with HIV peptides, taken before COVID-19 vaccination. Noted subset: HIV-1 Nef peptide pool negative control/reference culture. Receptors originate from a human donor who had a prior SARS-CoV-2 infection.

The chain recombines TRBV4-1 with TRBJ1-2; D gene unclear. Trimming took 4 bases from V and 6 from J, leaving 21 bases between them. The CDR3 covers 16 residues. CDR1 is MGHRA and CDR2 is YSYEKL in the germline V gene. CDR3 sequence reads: CASSPRREGEVNGYTF. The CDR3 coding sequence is TGCGCCAGCAGCCCGAGGCGAGAGGGCGAAGTAAATGGCTACACCTTC.

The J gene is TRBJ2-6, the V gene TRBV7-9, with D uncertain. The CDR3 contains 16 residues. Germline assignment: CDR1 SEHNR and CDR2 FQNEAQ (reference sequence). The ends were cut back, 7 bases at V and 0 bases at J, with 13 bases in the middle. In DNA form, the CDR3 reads TGTGCCAGCAACCAACGCACAAGCTCTGGGGCCAACGTCCTGACTTTC. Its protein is CASNQRTSSGANVLTF.

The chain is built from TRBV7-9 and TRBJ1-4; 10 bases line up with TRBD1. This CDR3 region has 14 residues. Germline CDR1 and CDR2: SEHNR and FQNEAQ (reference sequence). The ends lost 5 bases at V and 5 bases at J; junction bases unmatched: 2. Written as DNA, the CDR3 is TGTGCCAGCAGCGAGGGACAGGGGAATGAAAAACTGTTTTTT. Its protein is CASSEGQGNEKLFF. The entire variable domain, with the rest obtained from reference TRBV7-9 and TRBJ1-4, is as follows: DTGVSQNPRHKITKRGQNVTFRCDPISEHNRLYWYRQTLGQGPEFLTYFQNEAQLEKSRLLSDRFSAERPKGSFSTLEIQRTEQGDSAMYLCASSEGQGNEKLFFGSGTQLSVL.

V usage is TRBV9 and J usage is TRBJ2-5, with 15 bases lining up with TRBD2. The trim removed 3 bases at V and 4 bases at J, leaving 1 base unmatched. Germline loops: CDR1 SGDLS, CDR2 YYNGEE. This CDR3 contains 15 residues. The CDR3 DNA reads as TGTGCCAGCAGCGAGGGACTAGCGGGAGGAGAGACCCAGTACTTC. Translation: CASSEGLAGGETQYF.

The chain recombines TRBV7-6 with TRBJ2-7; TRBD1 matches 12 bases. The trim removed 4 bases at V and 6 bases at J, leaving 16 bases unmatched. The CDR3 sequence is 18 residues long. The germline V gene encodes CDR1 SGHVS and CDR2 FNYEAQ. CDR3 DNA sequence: TGTGCCAGCAGCTCCCGGCCATACGCCGGGACAGGGGGCGGCGAGCAGTACTTC. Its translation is CASSSRPYAGTGGGEQYF. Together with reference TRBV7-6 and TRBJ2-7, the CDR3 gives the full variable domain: GAGVSQSPRYKVTKRGQDVALRCDPISGHVSLYWYRQALGQGPEFLTYFNYEAQQDKSGLPNDRFSAERPEGSISTLTIQRTEQRDSAMYRCASSSRPYAGTGGGEQYFGPGTRLTVT.

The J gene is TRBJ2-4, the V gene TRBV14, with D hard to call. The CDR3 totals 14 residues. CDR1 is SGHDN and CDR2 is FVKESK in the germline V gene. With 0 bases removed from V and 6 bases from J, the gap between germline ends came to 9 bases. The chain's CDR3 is CASSQDSYRNIQYF. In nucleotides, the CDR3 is TGTGCCAGCAGCCAAGATTCTTACAGAAACATTCAGTACTTC.

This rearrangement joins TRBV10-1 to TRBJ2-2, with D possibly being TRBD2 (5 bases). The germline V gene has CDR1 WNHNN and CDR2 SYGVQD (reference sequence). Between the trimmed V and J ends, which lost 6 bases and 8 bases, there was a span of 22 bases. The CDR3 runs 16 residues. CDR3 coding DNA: TGCGCCAGCAGCCCGCAAGCAGACCCTGGACTTGGGGAGCTGTTTTTT. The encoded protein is CASSPQADPGLGELFF.

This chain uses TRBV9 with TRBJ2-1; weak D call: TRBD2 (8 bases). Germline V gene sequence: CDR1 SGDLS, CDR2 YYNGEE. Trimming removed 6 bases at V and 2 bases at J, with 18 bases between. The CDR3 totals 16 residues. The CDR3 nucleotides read TGTGCCAGCAAAAGGGGGCTAGCGGGCACCTACAATGAGCAGTTCTTC. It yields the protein CASKRGLAGTYNEQFF. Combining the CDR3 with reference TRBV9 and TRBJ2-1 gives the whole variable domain DSGVTQTPKHLITATGQRVTLRCSPRSGDLSVYWYQQSLDQGLQFLIQYYNGEERAKGNILERFSAQQFPDLHSELNLSSLELGDSALYFCASKRGLAGTYNEQFFGPGTRLTVL.

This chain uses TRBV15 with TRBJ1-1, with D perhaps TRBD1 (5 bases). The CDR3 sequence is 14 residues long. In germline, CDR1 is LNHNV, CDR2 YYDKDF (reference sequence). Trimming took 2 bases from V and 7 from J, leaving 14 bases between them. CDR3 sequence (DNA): TGTGCCACCAGCAGAAGGCAGGGATGGGATGAAGCTTTCTTT. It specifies CATSRRQGWDEAFF.

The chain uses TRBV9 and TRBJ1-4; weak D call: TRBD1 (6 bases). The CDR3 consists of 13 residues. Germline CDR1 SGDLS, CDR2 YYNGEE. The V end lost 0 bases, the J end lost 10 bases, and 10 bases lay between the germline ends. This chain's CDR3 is CASSVEGGGKLFF. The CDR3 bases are TGTGCCAGCAGCGTAGAGGGGGGAGGAAAACTGTTTTTT.

In DNA, the CDR3 is TGTGCCAGCAGTGACCGGGGGGGGGAGACCCAGTACTTC. It yields the protein CASSDRGGETQYF. The genes are TRBV2 and TRBJ2-5; 8 positions match TRBD2. CDR1 and CDR2 (germline): SNHLY, FYNNEI. The CDR3 has 13 amino acids. Trimming at V came to 3 bases and at J to 5 bases, leaving 2 bases not matched to a gene.

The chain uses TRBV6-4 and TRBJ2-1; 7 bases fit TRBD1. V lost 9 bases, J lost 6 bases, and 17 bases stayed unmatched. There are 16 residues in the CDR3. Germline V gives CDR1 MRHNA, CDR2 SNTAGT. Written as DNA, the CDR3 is TGTGCCAGAGGTTCGACAGGGCGGATTGGTGGCAATGAGCAGTTCTTC. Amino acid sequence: CARGSTGRIGGNEQFF.

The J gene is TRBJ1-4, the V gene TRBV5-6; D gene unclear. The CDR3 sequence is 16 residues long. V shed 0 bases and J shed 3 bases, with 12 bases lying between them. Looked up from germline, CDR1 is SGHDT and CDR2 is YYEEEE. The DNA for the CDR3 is TGTGCCAGCAGCTTGGTATCGGGGAGAGCTAATGAAAAACTGTTTTTT. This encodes CASSLVSGRANEKLFF.

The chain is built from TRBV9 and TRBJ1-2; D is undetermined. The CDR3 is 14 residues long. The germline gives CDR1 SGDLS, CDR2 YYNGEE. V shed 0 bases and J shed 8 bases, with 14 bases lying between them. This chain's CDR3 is CASSVAKGSGGYTF. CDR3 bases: TGTGCCAGCAGCGTAGCTAAGGGTTCGGGGGGCTACACCTTC.

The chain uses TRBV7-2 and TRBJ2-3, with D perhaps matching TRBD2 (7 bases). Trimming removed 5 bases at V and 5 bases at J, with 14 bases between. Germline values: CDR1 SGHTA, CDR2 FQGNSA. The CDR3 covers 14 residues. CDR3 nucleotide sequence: TGTGCCAGCAGCATAAACGGGGGGCAAGATACGCAGTATTTT. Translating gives CASSINGGQDTQYF.

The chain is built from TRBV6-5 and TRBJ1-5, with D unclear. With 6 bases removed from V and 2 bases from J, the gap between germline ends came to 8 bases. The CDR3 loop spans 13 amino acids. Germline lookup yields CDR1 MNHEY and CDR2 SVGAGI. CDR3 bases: TGTGCCAGCAGCCTTATAGGCAATCAGCCCCAGCATTTT. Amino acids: CASSLIGNQPQHF.

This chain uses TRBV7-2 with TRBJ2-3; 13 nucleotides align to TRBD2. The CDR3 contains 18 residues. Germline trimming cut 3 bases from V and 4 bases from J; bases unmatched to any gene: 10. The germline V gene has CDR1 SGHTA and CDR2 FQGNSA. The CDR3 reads CASSFTSGGGGSADTQYF. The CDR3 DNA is TGTGCCAGCAGCTTTACTAGCGGGGGGGGAGGTTCGGCAGATACGCAGTATTTT.

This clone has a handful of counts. The CDR3 DNA is TGTGCCAGCAGTTTGGATACGCAGTATTTT. Translating it yields CASSLDTQYF. V gene TRBV12-3 or TRBV12-4 combines with J gene TRBJ2-3; D not resolved. This CDR3 contains 10 residues. The V end was cut by 3 bases, the J end by 6 bases, with 1 base between.

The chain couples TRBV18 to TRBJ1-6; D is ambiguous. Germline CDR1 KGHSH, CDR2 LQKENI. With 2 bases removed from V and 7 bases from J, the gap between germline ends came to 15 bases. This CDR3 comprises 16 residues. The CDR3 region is CASSPTTATTNSPLHF. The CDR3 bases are TGTGCCAGCTCACCAACAACAGCGACTACAAATTCACCCCTCCACTTT. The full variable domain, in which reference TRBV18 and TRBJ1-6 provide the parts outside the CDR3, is NAGVMQNPRHLVRRRGQEARLRCSPMKGHSHVYWYRQLPEEGLKFMVYLQKENIIDESGMPKERFSAEFPKEGPSILRIQQVVRGDSAAYFCASSPTTATTNSPLHFGNGTRLTVT.

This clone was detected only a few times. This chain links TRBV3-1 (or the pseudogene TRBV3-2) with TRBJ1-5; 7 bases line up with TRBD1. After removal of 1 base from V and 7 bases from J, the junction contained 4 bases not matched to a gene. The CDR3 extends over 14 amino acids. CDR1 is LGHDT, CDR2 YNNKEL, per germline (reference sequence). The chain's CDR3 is CASSQGQGDQPQHF. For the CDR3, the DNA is TGTGCCAGCAGCCAAGGACAGGGAGACCAGCCCCAGCATTTT.

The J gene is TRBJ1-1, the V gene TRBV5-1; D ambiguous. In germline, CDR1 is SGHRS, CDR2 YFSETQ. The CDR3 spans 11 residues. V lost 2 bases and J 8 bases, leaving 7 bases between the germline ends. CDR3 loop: CASSLEGEAFF. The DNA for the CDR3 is TGCGCCAGCAGCTTAGAAGGGGAAGCTTTCTTT. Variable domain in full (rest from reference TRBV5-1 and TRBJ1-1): KAGVTQTPRYLIKTRGQQVTLSCSPISGHRSVSWYQQTPGQGLQFLFEYFSETQRNKGNFPGRFSGRQFSNSRSEMNVSTLELGDSALYLCASSLEGEAFFGQGTRLTVV.

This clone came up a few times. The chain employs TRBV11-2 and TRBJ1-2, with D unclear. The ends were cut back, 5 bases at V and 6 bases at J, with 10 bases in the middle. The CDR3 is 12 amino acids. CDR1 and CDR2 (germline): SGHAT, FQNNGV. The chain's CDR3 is CASSLFRDGYTF. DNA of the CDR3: TGTGCCAGCAGCCTCTTTCGGGATGGCTACACCTTC.

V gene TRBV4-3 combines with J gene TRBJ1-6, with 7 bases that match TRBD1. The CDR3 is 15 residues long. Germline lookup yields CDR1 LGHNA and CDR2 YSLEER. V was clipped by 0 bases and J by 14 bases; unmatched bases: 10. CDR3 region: CASSQEITGERALHF. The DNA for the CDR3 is TGCGCCAGCAGCCAAGAGATAACAGGGGAACGTGCCCTCCACTTT.

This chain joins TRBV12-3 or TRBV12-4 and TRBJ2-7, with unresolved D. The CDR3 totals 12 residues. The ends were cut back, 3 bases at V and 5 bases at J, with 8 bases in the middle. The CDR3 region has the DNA TGTGCCAGCAGTTTTACACGAAACGAGCAGTACTTC. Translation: CASSFTRNEQYF.

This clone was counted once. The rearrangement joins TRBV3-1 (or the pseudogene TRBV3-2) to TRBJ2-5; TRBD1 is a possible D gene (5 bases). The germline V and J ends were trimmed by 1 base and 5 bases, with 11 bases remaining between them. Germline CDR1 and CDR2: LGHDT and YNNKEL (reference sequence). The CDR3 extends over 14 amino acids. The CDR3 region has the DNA TGTGCCAGCAGCCAAGTGGGGCAGTCGGAGACCCAGTACTTC. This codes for CASSQVGQSETQYF.

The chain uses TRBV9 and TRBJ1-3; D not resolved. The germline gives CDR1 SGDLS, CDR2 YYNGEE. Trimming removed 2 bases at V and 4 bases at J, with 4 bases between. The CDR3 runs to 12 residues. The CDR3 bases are TGTGCCAGCAGCGTCCCCGGAAACACCATATATTTT. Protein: CASSVPGNTIYF.

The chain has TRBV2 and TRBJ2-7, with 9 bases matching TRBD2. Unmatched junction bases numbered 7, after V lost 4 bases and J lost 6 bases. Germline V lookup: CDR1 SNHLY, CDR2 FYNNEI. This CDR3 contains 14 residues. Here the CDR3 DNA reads TGTGCCAGCAGTGGGGGGACTAGCTCTCGCGAGCAGTACTTC. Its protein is CASSGGTSSREQYF.

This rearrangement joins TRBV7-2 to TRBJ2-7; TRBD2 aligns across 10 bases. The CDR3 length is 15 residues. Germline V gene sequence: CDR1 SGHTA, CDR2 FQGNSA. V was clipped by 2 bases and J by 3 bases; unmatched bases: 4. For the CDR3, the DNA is TGTGCCAGCAGCTTACGGCTAGCGGGAGACTACGAGCAGTACTTC. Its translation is CASSLRLAGDYEQYF.

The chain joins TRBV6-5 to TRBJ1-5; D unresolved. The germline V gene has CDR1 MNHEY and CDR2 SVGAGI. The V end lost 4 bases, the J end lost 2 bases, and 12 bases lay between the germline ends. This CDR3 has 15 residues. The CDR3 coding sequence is TGTGCCAGCAGTTGGACCCCTGGAGGCAATCAGCCCCAGCATTTT. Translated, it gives CASSWTPGGNQPQHF.

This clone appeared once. The CDR3 spells CASSLELAGARDTQYF. For the CDR3, the DNA is TGCGCCAGCAGCTTGGAACTAGCGGGAGCTCGAGATACGCAGTATTTT. The J gene is TRBJ2-3, the V gene TRBV5-1, with 11 bases identical to TRBD2. The CDR3 consists of 16 residues. V gave up 0 bases and J gave up 5 bases; unmatched junction bases: 5. CDR1 and CDR2 (germline): SGHRS, YFSETQ.

The CDR3 nucleotides are TGTGCCATCAGTCCCGGGGAGACCCAGTACTTC. It yields the protein CAISPGETQYF. The chain is built from TRBV10-3 and TRBJ2-5; no firm D call. V lost 5 bases and J lost 5, with 6 bases in between. CDR3 length: 11 residues. CDR1 is ENHRY, CDR2 SYGVKD, per germline.

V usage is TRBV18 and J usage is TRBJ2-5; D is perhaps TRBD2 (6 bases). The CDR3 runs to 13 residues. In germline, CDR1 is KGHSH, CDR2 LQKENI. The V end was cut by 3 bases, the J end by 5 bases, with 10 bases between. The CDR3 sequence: CASSPRGDETQYF. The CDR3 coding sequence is TGTGCCAGCTCACCCCGCGGGGATGAGACCCAGTACTTC.